The 6 T cell receptor beta chains presented below share a single source sample, sequenced in a study of CD8+ T cells in alopecia areata listed by TCRdb under 2018. Libraries came from the immunoSEQ multiplex PCR assay. For TCR sequencing, RNA was extracted from every sample and reverse transcribed into cDNA to serve as template. TCRdb carries this immuneACCESS record with in-frame sequences only. Its versions omit some clonotypes, under half of them owing to an unresolved V gene in the studies checked, with the rest unexplained. Present in this sample are approximately 210,000 clones, roughly 66% of which were seen just once. Together, the top ten hold roughly 1.2% of the sample. Reading the label with the study, this specimen's treatment or condition is: oral pan-JAK inhibitor, 5-10 mg twice daily. Sequenced material: CD4+ T cells sorted from blood, taken at week 44, from a patient treated with tofacitinib. The receptor set was obtained from a human donor with alopecia areata.

The V and J genes are TRBV29-1 and TRBJ1-2; 10 bases fit TRBD1. V lost 3 bases to trimming and J lost 3 bases; unmatched junction nucleotides: 4. Germline V gene data show CDR1 as SQVTM and CDR2 as ANQGSEA. The CDR3 has 14 amino acids. The CDR3 nucleotides read TGCAGCGTTGATGGGACAGGGGAGGACTATGGCTACACCTTC. Translated: CSVDGTGEDYGYTF.

The chain's CDR3 is CASRPGQGATGELFF. CDR3 in DNA: TGTGCCAGTAGGCCCGGACAGGGGGCCACCGGGGAGCTGTTTTTT. The chain links TRBV19 to TRBJ2-2; 11 bases align to TRBD1. The CDR3 spans 15 residues. The germline V gene encodes CDR1 LNHDA and CDR2 SQIVND (reference sequence). Trimming cost V 6 bases and J 4 bases; bases outside gene matches: 4.

This clone was recorded at least ten times. The V call is TRBV7-9, the J call TRBJ2-3, with 9 bases that match TRBD2. In germline, CDR1 is SEHNR, CDR2 FQNEAQ (reference sequence). CDR3 length: 16 amino acids. The V and J ends lost 3 bases and 2 bases, in that order; junction bases with no gene match: 6. CDR3 residues: CASSFRRGGFTDTQYF. In DNA, the CDR3 is TGTGCCAGCAGCTTTCGGCGGGGGGGCTTCACAGATACGCAGTATTTT.

V usage is TRBV30 and J usage is TRBJ2-5, with TRBD1 as a possible D gene (5 bases). V was cut by 0 bases and J by 6 bases, with 14 bases left in between. The CDR3 consists of 14 residues. The germline CDR1 and CDR2 sequences are GTSNPN and SVGIG (reference sequence). The CDR3 protein is CAWSVRLQVKTQYF. The CDR3 bases are TGTGCCTGGAGTGTGAGGTTACAGGTCAAGACCCAGTACTTC.

The chain carries TRBV5-1 and TRBJ2-7; no firm D call. The V gene lost 4 bases and the J gene lost 3 bases, with 5 bases spanning the gap. The germline V gene encodes CDR1 SGHRS and CDR2 YFSETQ. The CDR3 contains 11 residues. Written as DNA, the CDR3 is TGCGCCAGCAGCCAAAACTACGAGCAGTACTTC. This codes for CASSQNYEQYF.

The chain employs TRBV5-1 and TRBJ2-7; D might be TRBD1 (6 bases). This CDR3 is built from 14 residues. Germline CDR1 SGHRS, CDR2 YFSETQ. The ends were cut back, 2 bases at V and 5 bases at J, with 14 bases in the middle. The CDR3 nucleotides read TGCGCCAGCAGCTTCCAGGGGCGCCGGGACGAGCAGTACTTC. Amino acids: CASSFQGRRDEQYF.